This T cell receptor (beta chain) was captured in a study of blood T cell repertoires in COVID-19. Study in general: Acute and convalescent COVID-19 samples came from the United States, Italy and Spain. The cDNA or gDNA used as material had been derived from T cells, B-cell-depleted T cells, or PBMCs.

The CDR3 spans 15 residues. The germline V gene has CDR1 MDHEN and CDR2 SYDVKM. The V and J ends lost 3 bases and 0 bases respectively, with 8 bases between them. Authors' data handling: Nucleated cell number was recorded as an estimate derived from reference gene primer amplification. Profiling relied on immunoSEQ multiplex PCR, and the TCRdb table lists in-frame clones only, not all of them. Clone size and V and J calls were adopted from that table, with D and trimming inferred from the DNA. This table holds roughly 88,000 clones, over 75% found once. This receptor was taken from an elderly woman with active or convalescent COVID-19. Sequenced: peripheral blood. The J gene is TRBJ1-4, the V gene TRBV28; no clear D gene. Here the CDR3 reads CASSFRFSTNEKLFF. In nucleotides, the CDR3 is TGTGCCAGCAGTTTTCGGTTTTCAACTAATGAAAAACTGTTTTTT.